The next 6 T cell receptor beta chains were all read from a single sample in a study of shared clonotypes between healthy human individuals. Naive CD8 isolation took CD45RO-negative cells positively selected for CCR7 and excluded terminally differentiated effector memory CD45RA+ cells. The assay was immunoSEQ multiplex PCR, and TCRdb's table has in-frame clones only and misses some. In the table there are roughly 1,800,000 clones, less than 95% of which are singletons. Sequencing input: naive CD8+ T cells sorted from blood. The receptors come from a man between 18 and 29 years old in good health.

Only one count was recorded for this clone. V gene TRBV7-3 combines with J gene TRBJ1-1; D is unclear. Trimming took off 1 base at V and 0 bases at J, with 9 bases between the two ends. CDR3 length equals 15 residues. Germline assignment: CDR1 SGHTA and CDR2 FQGTGA. CDR3 sequence reads: CASSLMGGLNTEAFF. The CDR3 DNA reads as TGTGCCAGCAGCTTAATGGGCGGACTGAACACTGAAGCTTTCTTT.

The chain carries TRBV21-1 and TRBJ2-7; TRBD1, as called in the table, went unchecked against the DNA. TRBV21-1 corresponds to a pseudogene. The CDR3 is 14 amino acids. The CDR3 sequence: CASRDDRVSYEQYF. The CDR3 DNA reads TGTGCCAGCAGAGATGACAGGGTCTCCTACGAGCAGTACTTC.

The chain carries TRBV27 and TRBJ2-5, with 7 positions matching TRBD2. The CDR3 runs 16 residues. Germline values: CDR1 MNHEY, CDR2 SMNVEV (reference sequence). The trim removed 4 bases at V and 5 bases at J, leaving 13 bases unmatched. CDR3 nucleotide sequence: TGTGCCAGCAGTTCGATACTACCCGGGGGGTTGGAGACCCAGTACTTC. It encodes CASSSILPGGLETQYF.

This clone was observed a single time. The chain employs TRBV7-9 and TRBJ2-5; tentatively, D is TRBD1 (5 bases). Germline V CDR1 and CDR2: SEHNR, FQNEAQ (reference sequence). The CDR3 totals 16 residues. V lost 8 bases and J lost 0, with 19 bases in between. The CDR3 spells CASQSLGHQYQETQYF. The CDR3 DNA follows: TGTGCCAGCCAGAGTTTAGGACACCAGTACCAAGAGACCCAGTACTTC. The whole variable domain, remainder taken from reference TRBV7-9 and TRBJ2-5, is DTGVSQNPRHKITKRGQNVTFRCDPISEHNRLYWYRQTLGQGPEFLTYFQNEAQLEKSRLLSDRFSAERPKGSFSTLEIQRTEQGDSAMYLCASQSLGHQYQETQYFGPGTRLLVL.

The V gene is TRBV19, the J gene TRBJ2-7; TRBD2 might be the D (5 bases). Germline assignment: CDR1 LNHDA and CDR2 SQIVND (reference sequence). The CDR3 contains 12 residues. The V gene lost 4 bases and the J gene lost 6 bases, with 10 bases spanning the gap. CDR3 in amino acids: CASSNGIGEQYF. The DNA of the CDR3 is TGTGCCAGTAGTAACGGGATAGGCGAGCAGTACTTC.

The chain recombines TRBV9 with TRBJ1-6; tentative D call: TRBD1 (5 bases). The CDR3 has 15 residues. V lost 2 bases and J 7 bases, leaving 13 bases between the germline ends. Germline V gene data show CDR1 as SGDLS and CDR2 as YYNGEE. CDR3 sequence reads: CASSVQGGLNSPLHF. In DNA form, the CDR3 reads TGTGCCAGCAGCGTGCAGGGAGGGCTGAATTCACCCCTCCACTTT.